The entry that follows covers one T cell receptor beta chain sequence. The data originate from a study of blood T cell repertoires in COVID-19. Study-wide background: Acute-phase and convalescent COVID-19 samples originated in the United States, Italy and Spain.

V dropped 5 bases and J dropped 4 bases, with 15 bases sitting between them. This CDR3 has 15 amino acids. CDR1 SGHTA and CDR2 FQGNSA come from the germline V gene. Original processing methods: Estimated nucleated cell counts came from reference gene primer amplification. This table comes from immunoSEQ multiplex PCR, and its TCRdb copy is limited to in-frame clones, with some not included. That table gives V, J and clone size, and the DNA gave D and trimming. The sample consists of 40,000 to 55,000 clones, roughly 90% of them appearing once. This TCR came from a woman aged 80 or older with acute or convalescent COVID-19. The V gene is TRBV7-2, the J gene TRBJ2-1, with TRBD1 as a possible D gene (6 bases). Sequencing used peripheral blood. The chain's CDR3 is CASSLRGQSYNEQFF. CDR3 coding DNA: TGTGCCAGCAGCCTTCGCGGACAGAGTTACAATGAGCAGTTCTTC.